The following is a T cell receptor beta chain sequence with its context. Its antigen remains unidentified. Possible read error: a much larger clone is one base away. Trimming removed 7 bases at V and 4 bases at J, with 13 bases between. This CDR3 spans 13 amino acids. Subjects aged 18 to 65 presented with newly diagnosed hyperthyroidism of less than 2 months' duration. Uncontrolled infection, other autoimmune disease, pregnancy or lactation disqualified patients from enrolment. The data were taken from a study of T cells in Graves' hyperthyroidism and ophthalmopathy. About the research overall: Peripheral blood was secured at the point of initial diagnosis, before any treatment. Study-wide findings and caveats: Most thyroid clonotypes with frequency above 0.001 were detected in blood.

TCR beta CDR3 sequences were amplified from RNA transcripts. The study used the HTBI primer set for a first-round RT-PCR of the TCR CDR3. MiXCR, run by TCRdb on the multiplex PCR reads, gives a single entry per CDR3 protein. Here the sample spans about 210,000 distinct CDR3 sequences, over 15% being singletons. What was sequenced was blood. The V gene is TRBV12-3 or TRBV12-4, the J gene TRBJ1-2, with D possibly being TRBD1 (6 bases). This receptor was taken from a man between 50 and 59 years old with Graves' hyperthyroidism. This CDR3 reads CASTLTGSYGYTF. CDR3 nucleotide sequence: TGTGCCAGCACCCTGACAGGATCCTATGGCTACACCTTC.